These 10 T cell receptor beta chains were sequenced from one sample in a study of T cells in Graves' hyperthyroidism and ophthalmopathy. Using RNA transcripts as the source, TCR beta CDR3 regions were amplified. In the first-round RT-PCR of the TCR CDR3, the HTBI primer set was used. A single record per CDR3 protein comes from TCRdb applying MiXCR to the multiplex PCR reads. Here the sample spans about 260,000 distinct CDR3 sequences, 25% to 30% being singletons. The specimen sequenced was blood. These receptors all stem from a middle-aged man with Graves' hyperthyroidism that later progressed to Graves' ophthalmopathy.

This clonotype was seen repeatedly, ten times or more. The chain recombines TRBV12-3 or TRBV12-4 with TRBJ2-5; TRBD2 agrees at 9 bases. Losses at the gene ends were 6 bases for V and 4 bases for J; bases not matched to a gene: 12. The CDR3 has 16 residues. CDR3 bases: TGTGCCAGCAGAAGACTAGGTCAGCGGGGGGTAGAGACCCAGTACTTC. This translates into CASRRLGQRGVETQYF.

This clonotype was counted ten times or more. This sequence joins TRBV24-1 and TRBJ2-5; the D gene is possibly TRBD2 (6 bases). Germline lookup yields CDR1 KGHDR and CDR2 SFDVKD. The V end lost 7 bases, the J end lost 0 bases, and 14 bases lay between the germline ends. The CDR3 loop spans 15 amino acids. The CDR3 is CATSSSATYQETQYF. The DNA for the CDR3 is TGTGCCACCAGCTCTAGCGCCACGTACCAAGAGACCCAGTACTTC.

In this sample, this clonotype turned up many times. This chain uses TRBV5-1 with TRBJ1-1, with D possibly TRBD1 on 6 matching bases. The germline V gene encodes CDR1 SGHRS and CDR2 YFSETQ. V was shortened by 3 bases and J by 1 base, with 13 bases between the two germline ends. The CDR3 is made up of 15 amino acids. This CDR3 reads CASSSTGTQNTEAFF. CDR3 coding DNA: TGCGCCAGCAGCTCAACCGGGACACAGAACACTGAAGCTTTCTTT. Together with reference TRBV5-1 and TRBJ1-1, the CDR3 gives the full variable domain: KAGVTQTPRYLIKTRGQQVTLSCSPISGHRSVSWYQQTPGQGLQFLFEYFSETQRNKGNFPGRFSGRQFSNSRSEMNVSTLELGDSALYLCASSSTGTQNTEAFFGQGTRLTVV.

This clonotype was recorded at least ten times. This chain connects TRBV6-1 to TRBJ2-7; D gene uncertain. Trimming removed 0 bases at V and 3 bases at J, with 9 bases between. Germline CDR1 is MNHNS and CDR2 is SASEGT. The CDR3 covers 14 residues. Here the CDR3 DNA reads TGTGCCAGCAGTGAAGCGGGATATTACTACGAGCAGTACTTC. This sequence encodes CASSEAGYYYEQYF.

This clonotype was counted many times. V usage is TRBV5-5 and J usage is TRBJ1-2; D remains ambiguous. The CDR3 has 15 residues. V shed 0 bases and J shed 1 base, with 10 bases lying between them. Germline CDR1 SGHKS, CDR2 YYEKEE (reference sequence). The CDR3 DNA follows: TGTGCCAGCAGCTTGGCCAGCCACTTTAACTATGGCTACACCTTC. The encoded protein is CASSLASHFNYGYTF.

The chain carries TRBV29-1 and TRBJ2-2; D gene unclear. The V and J ends lost 6 bases and 6 bases respectively, with 14 bases between them. The CDR3 runs 13 residues. Germline V gene lookup returns CDR1 SQVTM and CDR2 ANQGSEA. CDR3 amino acids: CSVSTRAPGELFF. The CDR3 nucleotides read TGCAGCGTCTCGACAAGGGCTCCCGGGGAGCTGTTTTTT.

The sample holds many counts of this clonotype. The chain is built from TRBV30 and TRBJ1-1; weak D call: TRBD1 (6 bases). This CDR3 comprises 13 residues. Germline assignment: CDR1 GTSNPN and CDR2 SVGIG (reference sequence). V gave up 4 bases and J gave up 1 base, with 10 bases separating them. CDR3 protein: CAWTDRPNTEAFF. DNA for the CDR3: TGTGCCTGGACAGACAGGCCGAACACTGAAGCTTTCTTT.

The genes are TRBV20-1 and TRBJ2-2; 12 nucleotides match TRBD2. V shed 6 bases and J 6 bases; nucleotides not matched to a gene: 5. The CDR3 sequence is 14 residues long. Looked up from germline, CDR1 is DFQATT and CDR2 is SNEGSKA (reference sequence). DNA of the CDR3: TGCAGTGCGACTAGCGGGAGTAGGTCCGGGGAGCTGTTTTTT. Translating gives CSATSGSRSGELFF.

At least ten counts were recorded for this clonotype. The chain joins TRBV18 to TRBJ2-7, with TRBD1 as a possible D gene (6 bases). Per germline, CDR1 KGHSH and CDR2 LQKENI. With 0 bases removed from V and 1 base from J, the gap between germline ends came to 10 bases. CDR3 length equals 15 residues. The CDR3 nucleotides are TGTGCCAGCTCACCACCCAGGGGTTTTTCCTACGAGCAGTACTTC. Encoded protein: CASSPPRGFSYEQYF.

This clonotype was picked up many times. Mismatch with germline at one junction end may stem from a read error. The chain has TRBV11-3 and TRBJ2-4; D is uncertain. The CDR3 contains 14 residues. Germline CDR1 is SGHNT and CDR2 is YENEEA. This CDR3 reads CANSLELRKNIQYF. DNA of the CDR3: TGTGCCAACAGCTTAGAACTCCGCAAGAACATTCAGTACTTC.